Presented here are 27 T cell receptor beta chains from one specimen sequenced in a study of cytomegalovirus exposure and HLA in healthy donors. The study ran its PCR with 60 Vbeta and 13 Jbeta primers. Generated by immunoSEQ multiplex PCR, the TCRdb table keeps only in-frame clones and is missing some. The sample lists about 130,000 clones, around 81% occurring once. The sequenced material came from PBMCs. These receptors were collected from a man younger than 35 in good health and CMV-seronegative.

The gene calls are TRBV7-2 and TRBJ1-1, with 8 bases identical to TRBD1. The junction had 8 bases not matched to a gene; V was cut back by 5 bases and J by 3 bases. Germline CDR1 SGHTA, CDR2 FQGNSA. The CDR3 loop spans 15 amino acids. The CDR3: CASSPGGAGDTEAFF. The CDR3 bases are TGTGCCAGCAGCCCAGGGGGCGCAGGGGACACTGAAGCTTTCTTT.

The chain uses TRBV6-5 and TRBJ1-5; 10 bases line up with TRBD1. Germline CDR1 is MNHEY and CDR2 is SVGAGI. The ends lost 10 bases at V and 6 bases at J; junction bases unmatched: 9. CDR3 length: 14 amino acids. The CDR3 protein is CATQGQGLGQPQHF. The CDR3, as DNA: TGTGCCACTCAGGGACAGGGGCTCGGTCAGCCCCAGCATTTT.

The chain carries TRBV4-2 and TRBJ2-7; TRBD1 matches at 10 bases. CDR3 length: 19 residues. Germline CDR1 and CDR2: LGHNA and YNFKEQ. The junction had 14 bases not matched to a gene; V was cut back by 1 base and J by 2 bases. The CDR3 DNA sequence: TGTGCCAGCAGCCAAGCCCTGGAGAGCGGGACAGGGGTTGCCTACGAGCAGTACTTC. Amino acid sequence: CASSQALESGTGVAYEQYF.

The chain has TRBV5-4 and TRBJ1-2; D not resolved. The CDR3 has 13 amino acids. V shed 4 bases and J shed 3 bases, with 10 bases lying between them. In germline, CDR1 is SGHNT, CDR2 YYREEE (reference sequence). CDR3 amino acids: CASSRPDYYGYTF. The CDR3 region has the DNA TGTGCCAGCAGCCGGCCGGACTACTATGGCTACACCTTC.

This chain connects TRBV6-4 to TRBJ1-5; possibly TRBD1 for D (6 bases). The CDR3 has 16 residues. V was trimmed by 9 bases and J by 0 bases, leaving 18 bases between them. Germline V gene sequence: CDR1 MRHNA, CDR2 SNTAGT. DNA for the CDR3: TGTGCCAGGACCAAACAGGGCCACGATAGCAATCAGCCCCAGCATTTT. Its translation: CARTKQGHDSNQPQHF.

This chain joins TRBV7-9 and TRBJ2-5; 10 nucleotides agree with TRBD2. Per germline, CDR1 SEHNR and CDR2 FQNEAQ (reference sequence). The CDR3 is made up of 14 amino acids. V trimming: 7 bases; J trimming: 2 bases; junction bases outside the gene matches: 4. Here the CDR3 reads CASIKAGGQETQYF. Here the CDR3 DNA reads TGTGCCAGCATTAAAGCGGGGGGGCAAGAGACCCAGTACTTC.

The V call is TRBV6-1, the J call TRBJ2-7, with 7 bases fitting TRBD1. This CDR3 comprises 16 residues. J gave up 2 bases and V 3 bases, and 10 bases lay outside the gene matches. The germline CDR1 and CDR2 sequences are MNHNS and SASEGT. The CDR3, as DNA: TGTGCCAGCAGTGACTGGGACAGCTCTCTTACCTACGAGCAGTACTTC. Amino acid sequence: CASSDWDSSLTYEQYF.

This chain uses TRBV4-1 with TRBJ2-1; 8 bases are shared with TRBD2. The CDR3 sequence is 15 residues long. CDR1 is MGHRA and CDR2 is YSYEKL in the germline V gene. V lost 5 bases to trimming and J lost 2 bases; unmatched junction nucleotides: 5. CDR3: CASSYTSGTYNEQFF. The CDR3 DNA sequence: TGCGCCAGCAGCTATACTAGCGGAACCTACAATGAGCAGTTCTTC.

The V call is TRBV5-1, the J call TRBJ2-3, with 13 bases aligning to TRBD2. The germline V gene has CDR1 SGHRS and CDR2 YFSETQ. The trim removed 6 bases at V and 4 bases at J, leaving 8 bases unmatched. The CDR3 sequence is 16 residues long. The CDR3 region has the DNA TGCGCCAGCACCGCCGTACTAGCGGGGGGGGCAGATACGCAGTATTTT. This gives the protein CASTAVLAGGADTQYF.

The chain links TRBV29-1 to TRBJ1-1; TRBD1 is a possible D gene (6 bases). The V and J ends lost 7 bases and 3 bases respectively, with 18 bases between them. Germline lookup yields CDR1 SQVTM and CDR2 ANQGSEA. The CDR3 loop spans 14 amino acids. CDR3 nucleotide sequence: TGCAGCGCTTTACCAACAGGGCCCCACACTGAAGCTTTCTTT. Protein product: CSALPTGPHTEAFF.

J is TRBJ2-7 and V is TRBV9, with D possibly matching TRBD2 (6 bases). The germline V and J ends were trimmed by 4 bases and 0 bases, with 17 bases remaining between them. The CDR3 consists of 16 residues. Germline V gives CDR1 SGDLS, CDR2 YYNGEE. As DNA, the CDR3 is TGTGCCAGCAGCCCGGCAGGTAGCGGCCACTCCTACGAGCAGTACTTC. This translates into CASSPAGSGHSYEQYF.

J is TRBJ2-7 and V is TRBV5-1, with D perhaps TRBD1 (6 bases). The CDR3 consists of 14 residues. Germline lookup yields CDR1 SGHRS and CDR2 YFSETQ. Trimming pared 4 bases from V and 2 bases from J, leaving 13 bases between. The DNA for the CDR3 is TGCGCCAGCAGCCCAAGGACAGAAGCCTACGAGCAGTACTTC. Protein sequence: CASSPRTEAYEQYF.

This sequence joins TRBV29-1 and TRBJ1-1; D not resolved. CDR1 is SQVTM, CDR2 ANQGSEA, per germline. Trimming cost V 6 bases and J 0 bases, with 11 bases left between them. The CDR3 spans 13 residues. In nucleotides, the CDR3 is TGCAGCGTGATGGCCAGGATGAACACTGAAGCTTTCTTT. It specifies CSVMARMNTEAFF.

The V gene is TRBV19, the J gene TRBJ2-1; tentative D call: TRBD2 (6 bases). Germline values: CDR1 LNHDA, CDR2 SQIVND (reference sequence). Trimming took off 5 bases at V and 7 bases at J, with 21 bases between the two ends. The CDR3 is 16 amino acids. CDR3 loop: CASSPGGTGVSNEQFF. The CDR3 region has the DNA TGTGCCAGTAGTCCGGGCGGGACGGGGGTTTCGAATGAGCAGTTCTTC.

The chain uses TRBV4-2 and TRBJ2-1; D is perhaps TRBD2 (5 bases). The CDR3 sequence is 13 residues long. V dropped 3 bases and J dropped 7 bases, with 10 bases sitting between them. Looked up from germline, CDR1 is LGHNA and CDR2 is YNFKEQ. The CDR3 region has the DNA TGTGCCAGCAGCCACCCGACGGGGAATGAGCAGTTCTTC. This sequence encodes CASSHPTGNEQFF.

The V call is TRBV6-1, the J call TRBJ1-2; 7 bases map to TRBD1. Germline V gene lookup returns CDR1 MNHNS and CDR2 SASEGT. CDR3 length: 15 residues. With 4 bases clipped from V and 4 bases from J, the junction kept 9 bases outside the gene matches. The CDR3 sequence is CASSGGGGLSYGYTF. CDR3 nucleotide sequence: TGTGCCAGCAGTGGAGGGGGCGGGCTGAGCTATGGCTACACCTTC.

As concerns this clone: This sample also contains other DNA sequences that code for the same CDR3. The chain recombines TRBV5-1 with TRBJ1-1; TRBD1 is a possible D gene (6 bases). CDR1 is SGHRS and CDR2 is YFSETQ in the germline V gene. This CDR3 comprises 12 residues. With 3 bases removed from V and 5 bases from J, the gap between germline ends came to 8 bases. This CDR3 reads CASSSQGTEAFF. CDR3 nucleotide sequence: TGCGCCAGCAGCTCCCAGGGGACTGAAGCTTTCTTT.

CDR3 DNA: TGTGCCTGGAGTGCCACAGGGGATCAGCCCCAGCATTTT. Amino acids: CAWSATGDQPQHF. This chain connects TRBV30 to TRBJ1-5; 7 bases map to TRBD1. CDR3 length: 13 residues. V lost 1 base to trimming and J lost 5 bases; unmatched junction nucleotides: 2. CDR1 is GTSNPN and CDR2 is SVGIG in the germline V gene (reference sequence).

Notes on this clone: This sample includes further DNA sequences coding for the same CDR3. This chain uses TRBV5-1 with TRBJ2-3; no clear D gene. CDR3 length: 14 residues. Between the trimmed V and J ends, which lost 6 bases and 6 bases, there was a span of 17 bases. Germline V gene data show CDR1 as SGHRS and CDR2 as YFSETQ. The CDR3 DNA reads as TGCGCCAGCAAGCCCCCGCACAGCAGGGATACGCAGTATTTT. It encodes CASKPPHSRDTQYF.

This chain connects TRBV29-1 to TRBJ1-4; 10 nucleotides agree with TRBD1. Germline CDR1 reads SQVTM; CDR2 reads ANQGSEA. V dropped 7 bases and J dropped 6; count of bases not matched to a gene: 5. This CDR3 spans 13 amino acids. CDR3 sequence: CSAEDRGYEKLFF. CDR3 coding DNA: TGCAGCGCCGAGGACAGGGGGTATGAAAAACTGTTTTTT.

In its sample, this clone was seen a few times. The rearrangement uses TRBV4-3 and TRBJ1-3; no clear D gene. Trimming took off 0 bases at V and 0 bases at J, with 9 bases between the two ends. The CDR3 is 16 amino acids. In germline, CDR1 is LGHNA, CDR2 YSLEER. The CDR3 DNA follows: TGCGCCAGCAGCCAAGATCTAAGGAGCTCTGGAAACACCATATATTTT. Amino acids: CASSQDLRSSGNTIYF.

This sequence joins TRBV28 and TRBJ2-2, with 9 bases lining up with TRBD2. The CDR3 is 15 amino acids. V dropped 2 bases and J dropped 3; count of bases not matched to a gene: 1. Germline CDR1 is MDHEN and CDR2 is SYDVKM. DNA of the CDR3: TGTGCCAGCAGTTTAGAGCGGGAGGACACCGGGGAGCTGTTTTTT. Translating gives CASSLEREDTGELFF.

The chain combines TRBV7-2 with TRBJ2-3; tentative D call: TRBD2 (5 bases). Trimming removed 4 bases at V and 0 bases at J, with 14 bases between. This CDR3 region has 16 residues. The germline gives CDR1 SGHTA, CDR2 FQGNSA. The CDR3 DNA follows: TGTGCCAGCAGCTGGTGGACTTCCCCTAGCACAGATACGCAGTATTTT. It translates to CASSWWTSPSTDTQYF.

This chain connects TRBV11-3 to TRBJ1-1, with D tentatively TRBD1 (5 bases). Trimming removed 4 bases at V and 2 bases at J, with 8 bases between. CDR1 SGHNT and CDR2 YENEEA come from the germline V gene. The CDR3 totals 13 residues. CDR3 coding DNA: TGTGCCAGCAGCTCCACAGGTAACACTGAAGCTTTCTTT. The encoded protein is CASSSTGNTEAFF.

The V call is TRBV7-9, the J call TRBJ2-2; tentatively, D is TRBD1 (6 bases). Per the germline V gene, CDR1 is SEHNR and CDR2 is FQNEAQ (reference sequence). The CDR3 is made up of 16 amino acids. V lost 1 base and J 5 bases, leaving 14 bases between the germline ends. CDR3 amino acids: CASSLVKGGVTGELFF. CDR3 DNA: TGTGCCAGCAGCTTAGTAAAAGGGGGTGTGACCGGGGAGCTGTTTTTT.

J is TRBJ2-7 and V is TRBV4-2, with 7 bases that match TRBD1. The CDR3 loop spans 15 amino acids. The V and J ends lost 6 bases and 3 bases, in that order; junction bases with no gene match: 11. Germline CDR1 reads LGHNA; CDR2 reads YNFKEQ. The CDR3 protein is CASSLVSQGDYEQYF. CDR3 in DNA: TGTGCCAGCAGTCTTGTTTCGCAGGGGGACTACGAGCAGTACTTC.

This clone occurred once. The rearrangement links TRBV4-1 to TRBJ2-1; tentatively, D is TRBD2 (5 bases). Germline V lookup: CDR1 MGHRA, CDR2 YSYEKL. With 5 bases removed from V and 6 bases from J, the gap between germline ends came to 23 bases. This CDR3 contains 17 residues. The CDR3 sequence: CASSIEIIGVRGNEQFF. CDR3 sequence (DNA): TGCGCCAGCAGCATTGAGATAATTGGGGTCCGGGGCAATGAGCAGTTCTTC.